The table lists the clone carrying this T cell receptor (beta chain) with a few counts. Its specificity is not known. These data belong to a study of beta chain features in type 1 diabetes. Overall study: Age and gender were similar between patients and healthy donors, as were cell yields.

Reverse transcription of all isolated RNA meant that expressed TCRB transcripts were sequenced. Profiling relied on immunoSEQ multiplex PCR, and the TCRdb table lists in-frame clones only, not all of them. The sample yields about 650,000 clones, roughly an eighth seen once. Study-wide results and caveats: In every one of the four CD4+ subsets, TCRB CDR3s were moderately but significantly shorter in Type 1 diabetes patients. Individuals with type 1 diabetes displayed fewer insertions and more deletions at VDJ junctions.

The CDR3 length is 10 residues. Looked up from germline, CDR1 is SQVTM and CDR2 is ANQGSEA. V gave up 5 bases and J gave up 13 bases; unmatched junction bases: 5. Purities in excess of 95% were seen in all sorted populations. The chain uses TRBV29-1 and TRBJ1-2, with 9 positions matching TRBD1. The receptor comes from a man aged 30 to 45 with type 1 diabetes. Sequences were obtained from naive CD4+ T cells from blood. The CDR3 sequence: CSVIGTGSTF. The CDR3 DNA reads TGCAGCGTTATTGGGACAGGGAGCACCTTC.